The next 5 T cell receptor beta chains were all read from a single sample in a study of T cell clonotyping in hematopoietic cell transplantation (dated by TCRdb to about 2021). The protocol used for the library was the immunoSEQ multiplex PCR assay. This is the immuneACCESS table as TCRdb keeps it, with only in-frame sequences that have V and J called. A part of the clones is gone; compared with another copy, unresolved V genes explain less than half, and the rest is unexplained. This sample lists approximately 9,300 clones; roughly 84% were detected once. About 15% of the sample lies in the top ten. What the time point label conveys for this sample: recipient sample about 28 days before transplant, after cytoreduction. Sequencing was performed on peripheral blood mononuclear cells, taken before stem cell transplant. The receptors stem from a woman aged 45-60 years with chronic myeloid leukemia. Some clones in this sample may be carry-over from other donors' samples.

With regard to this clone: The sample has other DNA sequences that encode this CDR3 too. The J gene is TRBJ1-1, the V gene TRBV30, with D hard to call. Germline lookup yields CDR1 GTSNPN and CDR2 SVGIG (reference sequence). The V gene lost 0 bases and the J gene lost 1 base, with 6 bases spanning the gap. There are 13 residues in the CDR3. CDR3 region: CAWSVTANTEAFF. CDR3 DNA: TGTGCCTGGAGTGTGACTGCGAACACTGAAGCTTTCTTT.

Details on this clone: At one of its ends the junction is not consistent with the germline gene, which may arise from a read error. The V gene is TRBV19, the J gene TRBJ1-4; no clear D. The germline V gene has CDR1 LNHDA and CDR2 SQIVND (reference sequence). The CDR3 consists of 13 residues. The CDR3 bases are TGTGCCAGTAGTAGGGCAGTGAATGAAAGACTGTTTTTT. This gives the protein CASSRAVNERLFF.

The chain recombines TRBV6-1 with TRBJ1-3; perhaps TRBD1 as D (5 bases). The germline V and J ends were trimmed by 4 bases and 4 bases, with 14 bases remaining between them. Looked up from germline, CDR1 is MNHNS and CDR2 is SASEGT. This CDR3 contains 15 residues. The CDR3 DNA reads TGTGCCAGCAGTGCAGGGAGATCGACAGGAAACACCATATATTTT. It translates to CASSAGRSTGNTIYF.

The count of this clone is one. V and J are TRBV14 and TRBJ2-7; 7 bases line up with TRBD2. The germline V gene encodes CDR1 SGHDN and CDR2 FVKESK. The CDR3 is made up of 15 amino acids. The V gene end was trimmed by 6 bases and the J gene end by 0 bases; junction bases not matched to a gene: 8. In nucleotides, the CDR3 is TGTGCCAGCAGACCGACTAGCTCGAGCTCCTACGAGCAGTACTTC. It yields the protein CASRPTSSSSYEQYF.

The gene calls are TRBV29-1 and TRBJ1-1; D is perhaps TRBD1 (5 bases). CDR1 SQVTM and CDR2 ANQGSEA come from the germline V gene. The V end lost 6 bases, the J end lost 4 bases, and 18 bases lay between the germline ends. The CDR3 loop spans 14 amino acids. DNA of the CDR3: TGCAGCGTCTTTGTAAGGGCGGGGCCCACTGAAGCTTTCTTT. This translates into CSVFVRAGPTEAFF. Full variable domain (missing parts from reference TRBV29-1 and TRBJ1-1): SAVISQKPSRDICQRGTSLTIQCQVDSQVTMMFWYRQQPGQSLTLIATANQGSEATYESGFVIDKFPISRPNLTFSTLTVSNMSPEDSSIYLCSVFVRAGPTEAFFGQGTRLTVV.